Following are 10 T cell receptor beta chains from one sample sequenced in a study of CD8+ T cells in alopecia areata. Specified treatment: oral pan-JAK inhibitor, 5-10 mg twice daily. Following RNA extraction, reverse transcription yielded cDNA that acted as the sequencing template. Profiling relied on immunoSEQ multiplex PCR, and the TCRdb table lists in-frame clones only, not all of them. The table includes about 210,000 clones, less than 50% detected once. The sequenced sample was CD4+ T cells sorted from blood, obtained at approximately week 39, from a patient treated with tofacitinib. These receptors were collected from a human donor with alopecia areata.

The chain employs TRBV29-1 and TRBJ1-1, with D perhaps matching TRBD1 (6 bases). Trimming cost V 5 bases and J 1 base, with 14 bases left between them. Germline CDR1 reads SQVTM; CDR2 reads ANQGSEA. The CDR3 covers 14 residues. CDR3 coding DNA: TGCAGCGTTAGCGGGGGCCTGCAGAACACTGAAGCTTTCTTT. It yields the protein CSVSGGLQNTEAFF.

This clone was counted between two and nine times. The same CDR3 is also encoded by other DNA sequences in this sample. The rearrangement links TRBV4-2 to TRBJ1-5, with a tentative D call TRBD1 (6 bases). Trimming left V 2 bases short and J 3 bases short, with 11 bases between. The germline CDR1 and CDR2 sequences are LGHNA and YNFKEQ. The CDR3 spans 15 residues. The CDR3 reads CASSQTTGNNQPQHF. The CDR3 DNA sequence: TGTGCCAGCAGCCAAACGACAGGTAACAATCAGCCCCAGCATTTT.

The chain couples TRBV27 to TRBJ2-5, with 7 bases identical to TRBD1. V dropped 6 bases and J dropped 4; count of bases not matched to a gene: 14. CDR3 length equals 16 residues. Germline V lookup: CDR1 MNHEY, CDR2 SMNVEV (reference sequence). The CDR3 nucleotides read TGTGCCAGCAGGACACCGATAGACAGGGCCTTAGAGACCCAGTACTTC. Translated, it gives CASRTPIDRALETQYF.

There are many counts of this clone. The rearrangement joins TRBV19 to TRBJ1-5, with TRBD1 as a possible D gene (5 bases). V lost 5 bases and J 9 bases, leaving 17 bases between the germline ends. Germline V lookup: CDR1 LNHDA, CDR2 SQIVND (reference sequence). There are 14 residues in the CDR3. CDR3 nucleotides: TGTGCCAGTAGTGGCAGACAGATGCCCCGGCCCCAGCATTTT. Translation: CASSGRQMPRPQHF.

Note on this clone: In the same sample, other DNA sequences code for this CDR3. The chain recombines TRBV28 with TRBJ2-7; no clear D gene. Looked up from germline, CDR1 is MDHEN and CDR2 is SYDVKM. Trimming took off 2 bases at V and 0 bases at J, with 2 bases between the two ends. CDR3 length: 12 residues. The CDR3 spells CASSLASYEQYF. CDR3 bases: TGTGCCAGCAGTTTAGCCTCCTACGAGCAGTACTTC.

The chain recombines TRBV27 with TRBJ1-1; TRBD1 is a possible D gene (5 bases). V was trimmed by 6 bases and J by 0 bases, leaving 8 bases between them. The length of the CDR3 is 13 residues. CDR1 is MNHEY and CDR2 is SMNVEV in the germline V gene (reference sequence). The DNA for the CDR3 is TGTGCCAGCAGGGGACGTTTGAACACTGAAGCTTTCTTT. It is translated as CASRGRLNTEAFF.

The sample holds a few counts of this clone. The DNA of the CDR3 is TGCAGCGTGCGGGGACAAATTCAAGAGACCCAGTACTTC. It codes for CSVRGQIQETQYF. This chain joins TRBV29-1 and TRBJ2-5; D is possibly TRBD1 or TRBD2 (6 bases each). The CDR3 has 13 amino acids. V lost 6 bases, J lost 2 bases, and 13 bases lay in between. Per the germline V gene, CDR1 is SQVTM and CDR2 is ANQGSEA.

This chain links TRBV27 with TRBJ2-2; D uncertain. V lost 7 bases, J lost 1 base, and 19 bases lay in between. This CDR3 is built from 17 residues. Germline CDR1 and CDR2: MNHEY and SMNVEV (reference sequence). CDR3 sequence (DNA): TGTGCCAGCAAGGGCCAGGCCCCTGGGTTGAACACCGGGGAGCTGTTTTTT. Amino acid sequence: CASKGQAPGLNTGELFF.

The V call is TRBV28, the J call TRBJ2-3, with a weak D call TRBD1 (6 bases). The CDR3 runs 14 residues. The V gene lost 7 bases and the J gene lost 9 bases, with 20 bases spanning the gap. Germline CDR1 reads MDHEN; CDR2 reads SYDVKM. CDR3 nucleotide sequence: TGTGCCAGCAAAGGTGGGGGCGCCTGGGCGACGCAGTATTTT. Encoded protein: CASKGGGAWATQYF.

The V call is TRBV28, the J call TRBJ2-7, with D possibly being TRBD1 (6 bases). Trimming cost V 5 bases and J 1 base, with 12 bases left between them. CDR1 MDHEN and CDR2 SYDVKM come from the germline V gene. CDR3 length equals 14 residues. CDR3 bases: TGTGCCAGCAGTGGACAGTACTCATCCTACGAGCAGTACTTC. Amino acid sequence: CASSGQYSSYEQYF.